This TCR beta chain comes out of a study of blood T cells in healthy people across ages. Then a second PCR, running about 7 to 11 cycles, was carried out with a sample-barcoded 5' primer and a J-beta primer mix. TCRdb re-called the 5' RACE reads with MiXCR, one entry per CDR3 protein. The sample contains about 1.6 million distinct CDR3 sequences, about 32% of which appear only once. Study-wide findings and caveats: Versus aged donors, long-lived donors had higher diversity and more naive CD4+ cells.

Concerning this clonotype: Its cognate antigen is unknown.

Caucasian individuals from Russia who were healthy and aged about 6 to 95 acted as donors. Deletions cut 1 base from V and 3 bases from J, with 12 bases between. In germline, CDR1 is DFQATT, CDR2 SNEGSKA (reference sequence). This CDR3 is built from 14 residues. The sequence derives from a woman in her thirties in good health. The V gene is TRBV20-1, the J gene TRBJ1-2; tentative D call: TRBD1 (5 bases). The material sequenced was blood. This CDR3 is CSARVTVGDYGYTF. The CDR3 DNA follows: TGCAGTGCTAGAGTGACAGTTGGGGACTATGGCTACACCTTC.